What follows are 31 T cell receptor beta chains derived from one specimen sequenced in a study of T cell responses to AZD1222 COVID-19 vaccine. The protocol was immunoSEQ multiplex PCR, while the TCRdb copy is restricted to in-frame clones and leaves out a portion. Here the sample spans 100,000 or so clones, roughly 87% being singletons. This specimen consisted of peripheral blood, obtained 28 days after the second AZD1222 dose. All receptors come from an adult who received the AZD1222 COVID-19 vaccine.

V and J are TRBV5-1 and TRBJ2-7; D unclear. The V end was cut by 0 bases, the J end by 2 bases, with 12 bases between. The V gene's germline CDR1 is SGHRS and CDR2 YFSETQ. CDR3 length: 15 amino acids. DNA for the CDR3: TGCGCCAGCAGCTTGGCGTCAACGGGCACCTACGAGCAGTACTTC. It codes for CASSLASTGTYEQYF. Supplemented by reference TRBV5-1 and TRBJ2-7, the full variable domain reads KAGVTQTPRYLIKTRGQQVTLSCSPISGHRSVSWYQQTPGQGLQFLFEYFSETQRNKGNFPGRFSGRQFSNSRSEMNVSTLELGDSALYLCASSLASTGTYEQYFGPGTRLTVT.

This clone was observed a handful of times. V usage is TRBV29-1 and J usage is TRBJ1-1; D not certain. CDR3 length: 14 amino acids. Germline V CDR1 and CDR2: SQVTM, ANQGSEA. Trimming removed 8 bases from V and 4 bases from J, with 20 bases in between. This CDR3 is CSLRVSNFGTEAFF. The CDR3 DNA reads TGCAGCCTCCGTGTGTCGAATTTTGGCACTGAAGCTTTCTTT.

The chain uses TRBV7-2 and TRBJ1-4, with TRBD1 matching over 8 bases. V lost 5 bases, J lost 8 bases, and 10 bases stayed unmatched. The germline gives CDR1 SGHTA, CDR2 FQGNSA. This CDR3 region has 15 residues. The CDR3 loop is CASSPRTGIGEKLFF. The CDR3 nucleotides are TGTGCCAGCAGCCCCCGGACAGGGATTGGGGAAAAACTGTTTTTT. Supplemented by reference TRBV7-2 and TRBJ1-4, the full variable domain reads GAGVSQSPSNKVTEKGKDVELRCDPISGHTALYWYRQSLGQGLEFLIYFQGNSAPDKSGLPSDRFSAERTGGSVSTLTIQRTQQEDSAVYLCASSPRTGIGEKLFFGSGTQLSVL.

The chain couples TRBV5-1 to TRBJ1-4, with a tentative D call TRBD1 (5 bases). Looked up from germline, CDR1 is SGHRS and CDR2 is YFSETQ. Trimming left V 2 bases short and J 8 bases short, with 16 bases between. The CDR3 has 15 amino acids. CDR3 in amino acids: CASSFSWGEKEKLFF. DNA for the CDR3: TGCGCCAGCAGCTTCTCTTGGGGGGAGAAGGAAAAACTGTTTTTT.

The gene calls are TRBV7-2 and TRBJ2-4, with 9 bases that match TRBD1. Trimming at V came to 2 bases and at J to 5 bases, leaving 7 bases not matched to a gene. Germline-derived CDR1 and CDR2 are SGHTA and FQGNSA. The CDR3 sequence is 16 residues long. CDR3 in amino acids: CASSLWRDRVQNIQYF. The CDR3 nucleotides are TGTGCCAGCAGCTTATGGCGGGACAGGGTCCAAAACATTCAGTACTTC.

This clone has a handful of counts. V is TRBV5-8 and J is TRBJ1-5; D not resolved. Looked up from germline, CDR1 is SGHTS and CDR2 is YDEGEE. V gave up 2 bases and J gave up 5 bases, with 8 bases separating them. The CDR3 has 13 amino acids. The CDR3 DNA is TGTGCCAGCAGCTTAGAGCCTTATCAGCCCCAGCATTTT. Protein sequence: CASSLEPYQPQHF.

In its sample, this clone was seen a few times. The V gene is TRBV2, the J gene TRBJ2-7, with D hard to call. The CDR3 sequence is 14 residues long. CDR1 is SNHLY and CDR2 is FYNNEI in the germline V gene. Trimming took 3 bases from V and 0 from J, leaving 9 bases between them. The CDR3 sequence: CASSDFYSSYEQYF. CDR3 sequence (DNA): TGTGCCAGCAGTGACTTCTATAGCTCCTACGAGCAGTACTTC.

V is TRBV9 and J is TRBJ2-3; 8 nucleotides agree with TRBD2. The ends lost 0 bases at V and 2 bases at J; junction bases unmatched: 5. The CDR3 totals 16 residues. Germline V gene lookup returns CDR1 SGDLS and CDR2 YYNGEE. This CDR3 reads CASSVGGSGVTDTQYF. CDR3 bases: TGTGCCAGCAGCGTAGGGGGTAGCGGGGTCACAGATACGCAGTATTTT.

The gene calls are TRBV11-2 and TRBJ2-7; the D is unclear. The V end lost 5 bases, the J end lost 2 bases, and 16 bases lay between the germline ends. Per germline, CDR1 SGHAT and CDR2 FQNNGV. The CDR3 totals 15 residues. CDR3 bases: TGTGCCAGCAGCCCCCCCCAAACCTCGGCCTACGAGCAGTACTTC. Protein: CASSPPQTSAYEQYF.

J is TRBJ2-1 and V is TRBV19; weak D call: TRBD2 (6 bases). The CDR3 has 14 residues. The V end was cut by 4 bases, the J end by 3 bases, with 10 bases between. From germline, CDR1 is LNHDA and CDR2 SQIVND (reference sequence). The CDR3 region is CASSTRDLYNEQFF. The DNA for the CDR3 is TGTGCCAGTAGTACGCGGGACCTCTACAATGAGCAGTTCTTC. The entire variable domain, with the rest obtained from reference TRBV19 and TRBJ2-1, is as follows: DGGITQSPKYLFRKEGQNVTLSCEQNLNHDAMYWYRQDPGQGLRLIYYSQIVNDFQKGDIAEGYSVSREKKESFPLTVTSAQKNPTAFYLCASSTRDLYNEQFFGPGTRLTVL.

The chain links TRBV27 to TRBJ2-3; TRBD2 matches at 9 bases. CDR1 is MNHEY, CDR2 SMNVEV, per germline (reference sequence). V lost 6 bases to trimming and J lost 0 bases; unmatched junction nucleotides: 19. This CDR3 region has 20 residues. This chain's CDR3 is CASSNLEGRGRALSTDTQYF. DNA of the CDR3: TGTGCCAGCAGCAACTTAGAGGGCCGCGGGAGGGCCCTCAGCACAGATACGCAGTATTTT.

The J gene is TRBJ1-5, the V gene TRBV10-2; TRBD1 is a possible D gene (6 bases). Per the germline V gene, CDR1 is WSHSY and CDR2 is SAAADI. The CDR3 spans 20 residues. Trimming stripped 5 bases from V and 2 bases from J, with 28 bases between. This CDR3 reads CASSPTLWIRGGGGNQPQHF. DNA for the CDR3: TGCGCCAGCAGTCCCACCCTTTGGATTCGAGGGGGTGGTGGCAATCAGCCCCAGCATTTT.

The V gene is TRBV5-1, the J gene TRBJ2-7; 11 nucleotides agree with TRBD2. The germline CDR1 and CDR2 sequences are SGHRS and YFSETQ. CDR3 length: 15 amino acids. V dropped 5 bases and J dropped 2; count of bases not matched to a gene: 6. This CDR3 is CASRSGTSGAYEQYF. CDR3 coding DNA: TGCGCCAGCAGGTCTGGGACTAGCGGCGCCTACGAGCAGTACTTC.

The chain employs TRBV9 and TRBJ2-3; TRBD1 is a possible D gene (7 bases). This CDR3 has 17 amino acids. Germline loops: CDR1 SGDLS, CDR2 YYNGEE. Trimming shortened V by 0 bases and J by 4 bases, and 18 bases separated the two germline ends. CDR3 nucleotides: TGTGCCAGCAGCGTAGAGGGGGACAGCGGGCCAGCAGATACGCAGTATTTT. The encoded protein is CASSVEGDSGPADTQYF.

V gene TRBV27 combines with J gene TRBJ1-3, with D hard to call. Germline-derived CDR1 and CDR2 are MNHEY and SMNVEV (reference sequence). V was clipped by 0 bases and J by 0 bases, with 6 bases between them. This CDR3 contains 15 residues. CDR3 DNA sequence: TGTGCCAGCAGTTTATCCGGGAACTCTGGAAACACCATATATTTT. Its translation is CASSLSGNSGNTIYF.

This sequence joins TRBV7-8 and TRBJ2-1; 8 nucleotides line up with TRBD2. The germline CDR1 and CDR2 sequences are SGHVS and FQNEAQ. V was clipped by 1 base and J by 9 bases; unmatched bases: 8. The CDR3 has 15 amino acids. CDR3 amino acids: CASSLDSGSVSEQFF. CDR3 DNA sequence: TGTGCCAGCAGCTTAGACAGCGGGAGTGTCAGTGAGCAGTTCTTC.

The V gene is TRBV3-1 (or the pseudogene TRBV3-2), the J gene TRBJ1-1; 7 bases match TRBD1. CDR1 LGHDT and CDR2 YNNKEL come from the germline V gene (reference sequence). Germline trimming cut 0 bases from V and 6 bases from J; bases unmatched to any gene: 4. The CDR3 has 14 amino acids. CDR3: CASSQDQGVSEAFF. The DNA of the CDR3 is TGTGCCAGCAGCCAAGATCAGGGGGTCTCTGAAGCTTTCTTT.

The chain employs TRBV28 and TRBJ1-2; D is ambiguous. The CDR3 is 15 residues long. Germline CDR1 and CDR2: MDHEN and SYDVKM. Between the trimmed V and J ends, which lost 5 bases and 7 bases, there was a span of 20 bases. CDR3 DNA sequence: TGTGCCAGCAGTCTCCTCGACCTAGGTAGCAGTGGCTACACCTTC. This sequence encodes CASSLLDLGSSGYTF.

The rearrangement links TRBV9 to TRBJ2-1, with 7 bases fitting TRBD2. Trimming cost V 0 bases and J 9 bases; bases outside gene matches: 6. This CDR3 has 14 residues. Germline V lookup: CDR1 SGDLS, CDR2 YYNGEE. The CDR3 DNA sequence: TGTGCCAGCAGCGTAGGAGGACTAGATGTTGAGCAGTTCTTC. This sequence encodes CASSVGGLDVEQFF.

The CDR3 is CASSYLALRGSETQYF. The CDR3 DNA sequence: TGTGCCAGCAGCTACCTAGCCCTCAGGGGTTCGGAGACCCAGTACTTC. The chain couples TRBV7-9 to TRBJ2-5; perhaps TRBD1 as D (6 bases). The germline V gene has CDR1 SEHNR and CDR2 FQNEAQ (reference sequence). Trimming left V 4 bases short and J 5 bases short, with 20 bases between. This CDR3 is built from 16 residues.

This chain links TRBV7-9 with TRBJ1-5; maybe TRBD1 (5 bases). V lost 1 base and J lost 7, with 11 bases in between. The germline CDR1 and CDR2 sequences are SEHNR and FQNEAQ (reference sequence). The CDR3 spans 14 residues. The CDR3 DNA is TGTGCCAGCAGCTTAGAGGCGGGGCAACAGCCCCAGCATTTT. This encodes CASSLEAGQQPQHF.

V and J are TRBV11-2 and TRBJ2-7; D is ambiguous. The CDR3 loop spans 14 amino acids. Deletions cut 2 bases from V and 6 bases from J, with 14 bases between. In germline, CDR1 is SGHAT, CDR2 FQNNGV. The CDR3 nucleotides read TGTGCCAGCAGCTTACTAGGAGTGTCGGGCGAGCAGTACTTC. Amino acids: CASSLLGVSGEQYF.

The chain recombines TRBV20-1 with TRBJ2-5, with TRBD1 matching 8 bases. Germline CDR1 and CDR2: DFQATT and SNEGSKA (reference sequence). Losses at the gene ends were 3 bases for V and 5 bases for J; bases not matched to a gene: 8. CDR3 length equals 14 residues. CDR3 loop: CSASPRGPGETQYF. In DNA, the CDR3 is TGCAGTGCTAGTCCCAGGGGGCCTGGGGAGACCCAGTACTTC.

This chain connects TRBV5-5 to TRBJ1-5; D is unclear. Germline assignment: CDR1 SGHKS and CDR2 YYEKEE (reference sequence). This CDR3 contains 13 residues. V lost 3 bases and J 5 bases, leaving 9 bases between the germline ends. CDR3 region: CASSYSVYQPQHF. CDR3 DNA: TGTGCCAGCAGCTACAGCGTCTATCAGCCCCAGCATTTT. The full variable domain, its missing parts supplied by reference TRBV5-5 and TRBJ1-5, is DAGVTQSPTHLIKTRGQQVTLRCSPISGHKSVSWYQQVLGQGPQFIFQYYEKEERGRGNFPDRFSARQFPNYSSELNVNALLLGDSALYLCASSYSVYQPQHFGDGTRLSIL.

This chain connects TRBV19 to TRBJ2-1, with D possibly being TRBD2 (5 bases). Trimming took off 0 bases at V and 2 bases at J, with 11 bases between the two ends. The germline V gene encodes CDR1 LNHDA and CDR2 SQIVND (reference sequence). CDR3 size: 16 residues. The CDR3 region has the DNA TGTGCCAGTAGTATAGATTCGGACTTCGCCTACAATGAGCAGTTCTTC. The encoded protein is CASSIDSDFAYNEQFF.

This chain links TRBV28 with TRBJ2-7; D unresolved. V was cut by 6 bases and J by 1 base, with 22 bases left in between. The CDR3 consists of 17 residues. Germline assignment: CDR1 MDHEN and CDR2 SYDVKM. CDR3 nucleotide sequence: TGTGCCAGCAGCGAAGGGAAGGGATGGAATTTTTCCTACGAGCAGTACTTC. Its protein product is CASSEGKGWNFSYEQYF.

J is TRBJ2-5 and V is TRBV7-2; D perhaps matches TRBD1 (5 bases). CDR3 size: 16 residues. V lost 5 bases and J lost 4, with 20 bases in between. Germline V gene lookup returns CDR1 SGHTA and CDR2 FQGNSA. CDR3 sequence reads: CASSPVNRGYGETQYF. CDR3 nucleotide sequence: TGTGCCAGCAGCCCCGTAAATAGGGGATATGGAGAGACCCAGTACTTC.

The chain recombines TRBV18 with TRBJ1-2; 10 positions agree with TRBD1. Per the germline V gene, CDR1 is KGHSH and CDR2 is LQKENI. The CDR3 spans 14 residues. V lost 1 base to trimming and J lost 6 bases; unmatched junction nucleotides: 2. CDR3 sequence reads: CASSPRDRGNGYTF. The CDR3 coding sequence is TGTGCCAGCTCACCACGGGACAGGGGTAATGGCTACACCTTC.

The chain employs TRBV28 and TRBJ2-7; D is undetermined. This CDR3 is built from 13 residues. V shed 3 bases and J shed 2 bases, with 8 bases lying between them. Germline loops: CDR1 MDHEN, CDR2 SYDVKM. CDR3 DNA sequence: TGTGCCAGCAGTTTGGCTTTTCCCTACGAGCAGTACTTC. The encoded protein is CASSLAFPYEQYF.

The chain employs TRBV7-3 and TRBJ2-1, with 7 bases aligning to TRBD1. The V gene end was trimmed by 5 bases and the J gene end by 10 bases; junction bases not matched to a gene: 11. The CDR3 loop spans 14 amino acids. Per germline, CDR1 SGHTA and CDR2 FQGTGA. For the CDR3, the DNA is TGTGCCAGCAGCCCCAGCCGACAGGGAGACGAGCAGTTCTTC. Protein product: CASSPSRQGDEQFF.

The gene calls are TRBV30 and TRBJ2-7; 10 bases are a match to TRBD2. Germline values: CDR1 GTSNPN, CDR2 SVGIG (reference sequence). Trimming cost V 5 bases and J 5 bases; bases outside gene matches: 6. CDR3 size: 13 residues. CDR3 residues: CAWGSGRSHEQYF. DNA of the CDR3: TGTGCCTGGGGTAGCGGGAGGAGCCACGAGCAGTACTTC.